These 30 T cell receptor beta chains were all obtained from the same sample, sequenced in a study of T-cell memory formation after mild COVID-19. TCRdb reprocessed the 5' RACE reads with MiXCR, giving one entry per CDR3 protein. The data hold 350,000 or so distinct CDR3 sequences, with 10% to 15% observed a single time. Sequencing was done on a sample of PBMCs or a T cell subset sorted from them (not recorded which). Every receptor here comes from a man aged 18 to 30 who had mild COVID-19 (a few samples of this study predate the infection). Cell type and time point are not known.

Notes on this clonotype: A read error may produce the germline difference seen at one junction end. The chain has TRBV5-1 and TRBJ2-5; unclear D gene. In germline, CDR1 is SGHRS, CDR2 YFSETQ. The CDR3 contains 14 residues. CDR3 bases: TGCGCCAGCAGGTTGGGATCCCGCATGGAGACCCAGTACTTC. It encodes CASRLGSRMETQYF. Combining the CDR3 with reference TRBV5-1 and TRBJ2-5 gives the whole variable domain KAGVTQTPRYLIKTRGQQVTLSCSPISGHRSVSWYQQTPGQGLQFLFEYFSETQRNKGNFPGRFSGRQFSNSRSEMNVSTLELGDSALYLCASRLGSRMETQYFGPGTRLLVL.

This clonotype was observed at least ten times. The chain carries TRBV7-2 and TRBJ2-3, with a weak D call TRBD2 (7 bases). Germline loops: CDR1 SGHTA, CDR2 FQGNSA. The CDR3 covers 15 residues. Trimming shortened V by 7 bases and J by 1 base, and 15 bases separated the two germline ends. CDR3 protein: CASIPPGGRTDTQYF. The CDR3, as DNA: TGTGCCAGCATCCCCCCCGGGGGGCGCACAGATACGCAGTATTTT.

In its sample, this clonotype was seen a few times. J is TRBJ2-7 and V is TRBV7-9, with a weak D call TRBD1 (7 bases). The germline V and J ends were trimmed by 5 bases and 5 bases, with 19 bases remaining between them. The V gene's germline CDR1 is SEHNR and CDR2 FQNEAQ (reference sequence). This CDR3 comprises 15 residues. In DNA, the CDR3 is TGTGCCAGCAGCCAGGGGGGCAGGATGGGCCACGAGCAGTACTTC. It translates to CASSQGGRMGHEQYF.

This clonotype was seen at least ten times. This chain joins TRBV19 and TRBJ2-1; 10 nucleotides agree with TRBD2. Germline V gene data show CDR1 as LNHDA and CDR2 as SQIVND (reference sequence). V gave up 6 bases and J gave up 2 bases; unmatched junction bases: 4. The CDR3 loop spans 15 amino acids. The CDR3 nucleotides are TGTGCCAGTAGCCGGACTAGCGGCACCTACAATGAGCAGTTCTTC. The encoded protein is CASSRTSGTYNEQFF.

This chain joins TRBV19 and TRBJ2-3, with D possibly matching TRBD1 (6 bases). Germline loops: CDR1 LNHDA, CDR2 SQIVND (reference sequence). This CDR3 region has 13 residues. Trimming shortened V by 3 bases and J by 3 bases, and 7 bases separated the two germline ends. The CDR3 region has the DNA TGTGCCAGTAGTATCAGGGGAACAGATACGCAGTATTTT. Its protein is CASSIRGTDTQYF.

The rearrangement links TRBV10-1 to TRBJ2-2, with D possibly being TRBD1 (6 bases). Germline values: CDR1 WNHNN, CDR2 SYGVQD (reference sequence). The CDR3 covers 15 residues. Between the trimmed V and J ends, which lost 5 bases and 3 bases, there was a span of 13 bases. The CDR3 DNA reads TGCGCCAGCAGTAGTACAGGGCTGGACACCGGGGAGCTGTTTTTT. It codes for CASSSTGLDTGELFF.

This clonotype came up many times. The chain has TRBV5-1 and TRBJ2-7; 7 bases map to TRBD1. CDR1 and CDR2 (germline): SGHRS, YFSETQ. V was pared by 0 bases and J by 3 bases, with 6 bases of the junction left unmatched. The CDR3 covers 15 residues. The CDR3 nucleotides are TGCGCCAGCAGCTTGGAACTCGCAGGGGGCTACGAGCAGTACTTC. Its protein product is CASSLELAGGYEQYF.

There are a few counts of this clonotype. The chain uses TRBV29-1 and TRBJ2-1, with D possibly matching TRBD1 (6 bases). This CDR3 region has 13 residues. CDR1 is SQVTM and CDR2 is ANQGSEA in the germline V gene. V was shortened by 5 bases and J by 3 bases, with 11 bases between the two germline ends. The DNA of the CDR3 is TGCAGCGTTCCTCGGGACAACTACAATGAGCAGTTCTTC. The encoded protein is CSVPRDNYNEQFF.

This sequence joins TRBV7-9 and TRBJ1-1; possible D gene TRBD1, 6 bases. This CDR3 contains 14 residues. V was shortened by 5 bases and J by 5 bases, with 15 bases between the two germline ends. Germline V CDR1 and CDR2: SEHNR, FQNEAQ (reference sequence). For the CDR3, the DNA is TGTGCCAGCAGCGCACAGGGTGTGGGGACTGAAGCTTTCTTT. Translation gives CASSAQGVGTEAFF. Complete variable domain (other parts from reference TRBV7-9 and TRBJ1-1): DTGVSQNPRHKITKRGQNVTFRCDPISEHNRLYWYRQTLGQGPEFLTYFQNEAQLEKSRLLSDRFSAERPKGSFSTLEIQRTEQGDSAMYLCASSAQGVGTEAFFGQGTRLTVV.

This clonotype was counted between two and nine times. The chain uses TRBV7-9 and TRBJ2-2; the match to TRBD2 covers 8 bases. This CDR3 has 17 residues. V gave up 3 bases and J gave up 0 bases; unmatched junction bases: 6. Germline V gene data show CDR1 as SEHNR and CDR2 as FQNEAQ (reference sequence). CDR3 residues: CASSFRRGVANTGELFF. CDR3 nucleotide sequence: TGTGCCAGCAGCTTCCGGCGGGGGGTTGCGAACACCGGGGAGCTGTTTTTT.

This chain joins TRBV3-1 and TRBJ1-2, with a possible D match to TRBD1 (5 bases). Germline loops: CDR1 LGHDT, CDR2 YNNKEL (reference sequence). V lost 0 bases to trimming and J lost 4 bases, with 12 bases between them. The CDR3 contains 15 residues. The CDR3 region is CASSQDSGEGYGYTF. DNA of the CDR3: TGTGCCAGCAGCCAAGATTCGGGGGAGGGCTATGGCTACACCTTC. The variable domain in full, with the rest retrieved from reference TRBV3-1 and TRBJ1-2, is DTAVSQTPKYLVTQMGNDKSIKCEQNLGHDTMYWYKQDSKKFLKIMFSYNNKELIINETVPNRFSPKSPDKAHLNLHINSLELGDSAVYFCASSQDSGEGYGYTFGSGTRLTVV.

The chain has TRBV7-3 and TRBJ2-3; D remains unclear. CDR1 and CDR2 from the germline V gene are SGHTA and FQGTGA. V dropped 4 bases and J dropped 3 bases, with 8 bases sitting between them. The CDR3 is 13 amino acids. This CDR3 reads CASSSTATDTQYF. In nucleotides, the CDR3 is TGTGCCAGCAGCTCAACAGCGACAGATACGCAGTATTTT.

This clonotype has more than one count but fewer than ten. The junction does not match germline at one end; this may be a read error. V usage is TRBV7-9 and J usage is TRBJ1-1; 7 bases are a match to TRBD1. Looked up from germline, CDR1 is SEHNR and CDR2 is FQNEAQ (reference sequence). The length of the CDR3 is 13 residues. The CDR3 here is CATSDRDHTEVFF. CDR3 bases: TGTGCCACCTCCGACAGGGATCACACTGAAGTTTTCTTT.

This clonotype was counted many times. The chain carries TRBV7-3 and TRBJ2-3; D may be TRBD2 (7 bases). V was shortened by 8 bases and J by 3 bases, with 18 bases between the two germline ends. The CDR3 totals 15 residues. Germline lookup yields CDR1 SGHTA and CDR2 FQGTGA. The CDR3 region is CASSDRGGGTDTQYF. In nucleotides, the CDR3 is TGTGCCAGCTCAGACCGCGGGGGCGGAACAGATACGCAGTATTTT. The complete variable domain, with remaining parts taken from reference TRBV7-3 and TRBJ2-3, reads GAGVSQTPSNKVTEKGKYVELRCDPISGHTALYWYRQSLGQGPEFLIYFQGTGAADDSGLPNDRFFAVRPEGSVSTLKIQRTERGDSAVYLCASSDRGGGTDTQYFGPGTRLTVL.

The sample holds a few counts of this clonotype. This chain links TRBV7-2 with TRBJ1-5; D unresolved. This CDR3 contains 13 residues. With 5 bases removed from V and 6 bases from J, the gap between germline ends came to 11 bases. Germline loops: CDR1 SGHTA, CDR2 FQGNSA. This chain's CDR3 is CASSRQRVQPQHF. CDR3 bases: TGTGCCAGCAGCCGGCAAAGGGTTCAGCCCCAGCATTTT.

This clonotype was seen only a few times. The chain couples TRBV9 to TRBJ1-1; 10 nucleotides match TRBD1. Germline CDR1 SGDLS, CDR2 YYNGEE. With V trimmed by 3 bases and J by 0 bases, 8 bases remained unmatched. The length of the CDR3 is 17 residues. The CDR3 is CASSASRDRGLNTEAFF. As DNA, the CDR3 is TGTGCCAGCAGCGCGTCCCGGGACAGGGGACTGAACACTGAAGCTTTCTTT.

The chain is built from TRBV10-3 and TRBJ1-2; no firm D call. CDR3 length: 15 residues. The germline gives CDR1 ENHRY, CDR2 SYGVKD. The V and J ends lost 0 bases and 0 bases respectively, with 8 bases between them. DNA of the CDR3: TGTGCCATCAGTGAGTCCTCAGCCACTAACTATGGCTACACCTTC. Its translation: CAISESSATNYGYTF.

This clonotype was recorded many times. CDR3 nucleotide sequence: TGCAGCGTTGAAGAAGAAGAAGGAGGTACGCAGTATTTT. Protein product: CSVEEEEGGTQYF. V is TRBV29-1 and J is TRBJ2-3; D is possibly TRBD2 (5 bases). Trimming took 0 bases from V and 8 from J, leaving 12 bases between them. CDR3 length equals 13 residues. Germline CDR1 and CDR2: SQVTM and ANQGSEA.

This clonotype was seen a few times. This chain joins TRBV27 and TRBJ2-5; D not resolved. This CDR3 region has 14 residues. CDR1 and CDR2 from the germline V gene are MNHEY and SMNVEV (reference sequence). V lost 7 bases to trimming and J lost 5 bases, with 17 bases between them. The CDR3 DNA reads as TGTGCCAGCACCCCTACTTGGACGGACGAGACCCAGTACTTC. It is translated as CASTPTWTDETQYF.

The rearrangement links TRBV6-5 to TRBJ2-1, with a tentative D call TRBD2 (6 bases). The CDR3 totals 15 residues. V was shortened by 6 bases and J by 2 bases, with 14 bases between the two germline ends. The V gene's germline CDR1 is MNHEY and CDR2 SVGAGI. The CDR3 loop is CASRAGGVTYNEQFF. Here the CDR3 DNA reads TGTGCCAGCAGAGCCGGAGGGGTAACCTACAATGAGCAGTTCTTC.

This clonotype was seen many times. V gene TRBV5-1 combines with J gene TRBJ1-1, with no clear D. The V gene lost 5 bases and the J gene lost 2 bases, with 16 bases spanning the gap. Germline CDR1 and CDR2: SGHRS and YFSETQ. The CDR3 sequence is 15 residues long. The CDR3 DNA reads TGCGCCAGCAGTCCACAGCGGACTGTTAACACTGAAGCTTTCTTT. Residues: CASSPQRTVNTEAFF.

The chain uses TRBV20-1 and TRBJ2-6; 8 bases are a match to TRBD1. Trimming cost V 3 bases and J 12 bases; bases outside gene matches: 7. CDR1 and CDR2 from the germline V gene are DFQATT and SNEGSKA (reference sequence). The CDR3 runs 13 residues. CDR3 nucleotides: TGCAGTGCTAGGGCAGGGGGCGGACCCGTCCTGACTTTC. It translates to CSARAGGGPVLTF.

This clonotype was observed a few times. The chain links TRBV20-1 to TRBJ1-3; D not certain. The length of the CDR3 is 13 residues. The germline V gene encodes CDR1 DFQATT and CDR2 SNEGSKA (reference sequence). Trimming took 6 bases from V and 0 from J, leaving 9 bases between them. The CDR3 here is CSAGRDSGNTIYF. DNA of the CDR3: TGCAGTGCCGGGAGGGACTCTGGAAACACCATATATTTT.

This clonotype has a handful of counts. This chain uses TRBV12-3 or TRBV12-4 with TRBJ1-6, with 8 bases lining up with TRBD1. The V segment lost 2 bases and the J segment 7 bases; nucleotides outside the gene matches: 7. The CDR3 is 16 amino acids. This CDR3 reads CASSLRSGGENSPLHF. For the CDR3, the DNA is TGTGCCAGCAGTTTACGTTCAGGGGGCGAGAATTCACCCCTCCACTTT.

V usage is TRBV12-3 or TRBV12-4 and J usage is TRBJ1-6; TRBD1 matches at 7 bases. Trimming at V came to 5 bases and at J to 6 bases, leaving 7 bases not matched to a gene. This CDR3 comprises 15 residues. The CDR3 nucleotides are TGTGCCAGCAGTGCTCAGGGGGGCGGTAATTCACCCCTCCACTTT. Protein product: CASSAQGGGNSPLHF.

This sequence joins TRBV12-3 or TRBV12-4 and TRBJ1-1; TRBD1 agrees at 7 bases. The CDR3 covers 13 residues. Trimming took 7 bases from V and 6 from J; bases not matched to a gene: 8. CDR3 DNA: TGTGCCAGCAAACCCGAGGGGGCGGCTGAAGCTTTCTTT. It is translated as CASKPEGAAEAFF.

This clonotype was counted between two and nine times. The chain carries TRBV6-2 or TRBV6-3 and TRBJ1-2; TRBD1 might be the D (6 bases). V gave up 6 bases and J gave up 6 bases, with 17 bases separating them. This CDR3 has 14 residues. Germline assignment: CDR1 MNHEY and CDR2 SVGEGT. The CDR3 region is CASRKQRDTHGYTF. Written as DNA, the CDR3 is TGTGCCAGCAGAAAACAACGGGACACTCATGGCTACACCTTC.

The V and J genes are TRBV7-2 and TRBJ1-2; D unclear. The CDR3 consists of 14 residues. Per germline, CDR1 SGHTA and CDR2 FQGNSA. V was cut by 1 base and J by 4 bases, with 10 bases left in between. CDR3 nucleotides: TGTGCCAGCAGCTTAGACAGAACCACCTATGGCTACACCTTC. Amino acids: CASSLDRTTYGYTF.

This rearrangement joins TRBV7-9 to TRBJ2-7; perhaps TRBD1 as D (5 bases). V lost 7 bases to trimming and J lost 2 bases, with 15 bases between them. The germline CDR1 and CDR2 sequences are SEHNR and FQNEAQ (reference sequence). The CDR3 contains 14 residues. This CDR3 is CASKPPGQPYEQYF. The CDR3 bases are TGTGCCAGCAAGCCCCCCGGACAACCCTACGAGCAGTACTTC.

This clonotype occurred a few times. The gene calls are TRBV27 and TRBJ2-7; perhaps TRBD1 as D (5 bases). Germline V gene sequence: CDR1 MNHEY, CDR2 SMNVEV (reference sequence). With 8 bases removed from V and 2 bases from J, the gap between germline ends came to 16 bases. The CDR3 loop spans 14 amino acids. CDR3: CASGYQGGAYEQYF. CDR3 coding DNA: TGTGCCAGCGGCTACCAGGGTGGGGCCTACGAGCAGTACTTC.